These 2 T cell receptor beta chains originate from one sample sequenced in a study of shared clonotypes between healthy human individuals. The table came from immunoSEQ multiplex PCR; TCRdb's copy has only in-frame clones and leaves some out. Of a few million clones detected, approximately 90% appear once; the ten largest clones hold over 0.12%. Sequences were obtained from naive CD4+ T cells sorted from blood. Indicated subset: CD45RA+ positively selected. These receptors were taken from a man aged 18 to 29 in good health.

As regards this clone: This CDR3 is also generated by other DNA sequences in the sample. This rearrangement joins TRBV19 to TRBJ2-3; D uncertain. The CDR3 length is 14 residues. Looked up from germline, CDR1 is LNHDA and CDR2 is SQIVND (reference sequence). V was trimmed by 4 bases and J by 0 bases, leaving 8 bases between them. The CDR3: CASSSGTSTDTQYF. In nucleotides, the CDR3 is TGTGCCAGTAGTAGCGGTACAAGCACAGATACGCAGTATTTT.

The chain employs TRBV2 and TRBJ1-4, with D uncertain. The V and J ends lost 4 bases and 7 bases respectively, with 7 bases between them. The CDR3 is made up of 12 amino acids. CDR1 and CDR2 from the germline V gene are SNHLY and FYNNEI. The CDR3 spells CASSASGEKLFF. As DNA, the CDR3 is TGTGCCAGCAGTGCGTCAGGTGAAAAACTGTTTTTT. Combining the CDR3 with reference TRBV2 and TRBJ1-4 gives the whole variable domain EPEVTQTPSHQVTQMGQEVILRCVPISNHLYFYWYRQILGQKVEFLVSFYNNEISEKSEIFDDQFSVERPDGSNFTLKIRSTKLEDSAMYFCASSASGEKLFFGSGTQLSVL.